These 4 T cell receptor beta chains originate from one sample sequenced in a study of blood T cell repertoires in COVID-19. Using immunoSEQ multiplex PCR, the repertoire was profiled, and TCRdb retains in-frame clones only, with some absent. The sample contains hundreds of thousands of clones, 88% of which appear only once. The sample comprised PBMCs or T cells enriched from blood (not recorded which). These receptors originate from a woman aged 50 to 60 who had recovered from COVID-19.

The chain's CDR3 is CATSREGAGTDTQYF. CDR3 coding DNA: TGTGCCACCAGCAGAGAGGGGGCAGGGACAGATACGCAGTATTTT. This chain joins TRBV15 and TRBJ2-3, with a tentative D call TRBD1 (6 bases). Germline V gene sequence: CDR1 LNHNV, CDR2 YYDKDF (reference sequence). The CDR3 has 15 residues. Trimming removed 0 bases at V and 3 bases at J, with 10 bases between.

The V gene is TRBV28, the J gene TRBJ1-4; a weak D match, TRBD1 (5 bases). Germline V CDR1 and CDR2: MDHEN, SYDVKM. This CDR3 region has 15 residues. V dropped 2 bases and J dropped 8 bases, with 15 bases sitting between them. Written as DNA, the CDR3 is TGTGCCAGCAGTTTAATCGGCAGGGTTGGAGAAAAACTGTTTTTT. Its translation is CASSLIGRVGEKLFF.

The chain has TRBV5-5 and TRBJ1-1; the D is unclear. The V end was cut by 4 bases, the J end by 1 base, with 11 bases between. CDR1 is SGHKS, CDR2 YYEKEE, per germline (reference sequence). The CDR3 covers 14 residues. The CDR3 DNA reads as TGTGCCAGCAGCCTCCCAGTTCCGAACACTGAAGCTTTCTTT. Encoded protein: CASSLPVPNTEAFF.

The chain employs TRBV6-1 and TRBJ1-1; tentatively, D is TRBD1 (6 bases). This CDR3 has 16 amino acids. V lost 1 base to trimming and J lost 0 bases, with 12 bases between them. Germline V lookup: CDR1 MNHNS, CDR2 SASEGT. CDR3 loop: CASSEVLNRVNTEAFF. CDR3 DNA: TGTGCCAGCAGTGAAGTCCTAAACAGGGTGAACACTGAAGCTTTCTTT.